This T cell receptor (beta chain) was identified during a study of cytomegalovirus exposure and HLA in healthy donors. This clone appeared once. Its antigen remains unknown. Trimming pared 1 base from V and 0 bases from J, leaving 9 bases between. In germline, CDR1 is SGHAT, CDR2 FQNNGV. This CDR3 contains 15 residues. Sequenced by immunoSEQ multiplex PCR; TCRdb stores in-frame clones only, minus some. The sample yields around 140,000 clones, about 91% seen once. Study-wide results and limits: Researchers catalogued approximately 170 TCR beta chains as cytomegalovirus-associated. The classifier was said to identify cytomegalovirus status with high specificity and sensitivity. Under in vitro conditions, three CMV-associated chains were confirmed as specific for CMV antigens.

The V gene is TRBV11-2, the J gene TRBJ1-1, with no clear D. The clonotype originates from a woman between 18 and 29 years old in good health and CMV-seronegative. Sequences were obtained from PBMCs. CDR3 in DNA: TGTGCCAGCAGCTTAGGGCGGGGAATGAACACTGAAGCTTTCTTT. Protein product: CASSLGRGMNTEAFF. The full variable domain, completed using reference TRBV11-2 and TRBJ1-1, is EAGVAQSPRYKIIEKRQSVAFWCNPISGHATLYWYQQILGQGPKLLIQFQNNGVVDDSQLPKDRFSAERLKGVDSTLKIQPAKLEDSAVYLCASSLGRGMNTEAFFGQGTRLTVV.